The source of this T cell receptor beta chain is a study of spatial heterogeneity in lung cancer (dated by TCRdb to between 2017 and 2020). In terms of the full investigation: Beta-chain transcripts were consistently detected in greater numbers than alpha-chain transcripts, which likely reflected higher beta-chain transcript abundance. In the raw uncorrected reads, each unique combination of TCR and UMI appeared on average more than ten times. In non-small cell lung cancer, the study made a quantitative comparison of TCR alpha and beta repertoires among multiple tumor regions, matched nontumor lung and blood. Nonsynonymous mutation counts, determined by whole-exome sequencing of tumor tissue, were related to features of the TCR repertoire. At surgery, both alpha and beta chains were TCR-sequenced in some 220 tumor regions, fewer than 80 matched nontumor lung samples and some 56 PBMC samples.

Taken with the paper, the label for time point translates to: sample taken at primary tumor resection. Whole RNA extracted from tumor and nontumor lung tissue, or from cryopreserved PBMC samples, was used for TCR sequencing without cell sorting. The donors were fewer than 90 patients from the lung TRACERx cohort who had early-stage, untreated non-small cell lung cancer. Patients were selected for TCR sequencing only if sufficient RNA was available from at least two tumor regions. There are 17 amino acids in the CDR3, from cysteine to valine inclusive. Solely the CDR3 DNA is kept, with 51 bases framed from the first base. V is cut by 7 bases and J by 2 bases, and the space between the germline ends is 24 bases. The germline V gene (reference sequence) supplies CDR1 MNHEY and CDR2 SMNVEV. Library preparation employed 5' RACE. The run used a NextSeq 500. In the TCR library protocol, a unique molecular identifier was attached to each TCR cDNA molecule so that PCR and sequencing errors could be corrected. Turning to the authors' computational methods: TCR identification, UMI-based error correction and CDR3 extraction were all carried out with Decombinator tools. TCRs above a frequency of 2 per 1,000, corresponding to the top 1% of the tumor frequency distribution, were defined as expanded. Renyi diversity was computed with the R vegan package after each repertoire had been subsampled 100 times to 5,000 TCRs. CDR3 similarity networks were built from amino acid triplet string-kernel similarity, with CDR3s being connected when pairwise similarity was above 0.82. TCRdb ran its own pipeline on the public reads, namely fastp trimming at Q25 and MiXCR clone calling, and kept in-frame beta chains. Rows are unified per CDR3 protein, each entry keeping the most common DNA and genes. For this entry, the V and J calls and clone size follow TCRdb and not the study's own pipeline. The sample profile shows approximately 3,300 distinct CDR3 sequences; 29% of them were found once. The ten largest clones represent about 40% of the sample.

Note on this clonotype: The specificity of this receptor is unknown. No quality values exist for individual bases; no much larger clone is one base distant. This beta chain was picked up by a library intended for alpha chains and is off target, so its count carries little meaning.

What the authors observed across the whole study: Ubiquitous expanded tumor TCRs showed up in blood more often at tumor resection than at routine follow-up. Confirming at a functional level the hypothesis that regional TCRs recognize regional mutations was considered to require additional single-cell paired TCR alpha and beta sequencing.

The rearranged chain carries TRBV27 and TRBJ2-7, with a tentative D gene TRBD1 over 5 matching bases. This clonotype originated in a female donor with early-stage non-small cell lung cancer. Sequenced here: PBMCs, sampled at surgery. CDR3 reads: CASTPGTPRVSTYEQYV. The nucleotide sequence is TGTGCCAGCACGCCCGGAACTCCCAGGGTGAGCACCTACGAGCAGTACGTC.